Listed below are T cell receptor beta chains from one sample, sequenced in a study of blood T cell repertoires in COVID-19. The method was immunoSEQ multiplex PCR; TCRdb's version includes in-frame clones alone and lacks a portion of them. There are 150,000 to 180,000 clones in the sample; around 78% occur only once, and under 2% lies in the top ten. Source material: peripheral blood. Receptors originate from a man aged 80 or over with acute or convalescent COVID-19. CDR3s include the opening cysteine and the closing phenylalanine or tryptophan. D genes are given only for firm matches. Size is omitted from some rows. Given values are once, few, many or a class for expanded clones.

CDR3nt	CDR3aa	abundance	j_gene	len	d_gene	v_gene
TGTGCTAGTTTTCGGGACAGGGTAAACACTGAAGCTTTCTTT	CASFRDRVNTEAFF	.	TRBJ1-1	14	TRBD1	TRBV12-5
TGTGCCAGCAGGAGGCGCCAGGGAGGGGGGAACACTGAAGCTTTCTTT	CASRRRQGGGNTEAFF	once	TRBJ1-1	16	.	TRBV2
TGTGCCAGCTCACCACAAGGACGAGGGGGCACTGAAGCTTTCTTT	CASSPQGRGGTEAFF	.	TRBJ1-1	15	.	TRBV18
TGCGCCAGCAGCCCCCGACCTGGGACTGGCGGAAACACCATATATTTT	CASSPRPGTGGNTIYF	.	TRBJ1-3	16	.	TRBV5-1
TGCAGCGTTGTAGGGGCCCCCGGGCAGCCCCAGCATTTT	CSVVGAPGQPQHF	.	TRBJ1-5	13	.	TRBV29-1
TGTGCCAGTAGTATCAAGACAGGGAATGTCCAAGAGACCCAGTACTTC	CASSIKTGNVQETQYF	.	TRBJ2-5	16	TRBD1	TRBV19
TGTGCCAGTAGAAATACCCGGGACAATATGAACACTGAAGCTTTCTTT	CASRNTRDNMNTEAFF	few	TRBJ1-1	16	.	TRBV19
TGTGCCAGCAGCTTGTTAGAGGATGAAGCTTTCTTT	CASSLLEDEAFF	.	TRBJ1-1	12	.	TRBV5-4
TGTGCCACCAGTGACCGTACAGGGGTGGGGACTGAAGCTTTCTTT	CATSDRTGVGTEAFF	.	TRBJ1-1	15	TRBD1	TRBV24-1
TGCAGCGTTTCTGGACAGGGCTTAGGGACCCAGTACTTC	CSVSGQGLGTQYF	.	TRBJ2-5	13	TRBD1	TRBV29-1
TGTGCCAGCAGTGATATAACCGGGACTCCAGGGAATGAGCAGTTCTTC	CASSDITGTPGNEQFF	.	TRBJ2-1	16	.	TRBV6-1
TGTGCCAGCAGCTTAGCTCTAGCGGGGGGGCACGGCACAGATACGCAGTATTTT	CASSLALAGGHGTDTQYF	.	TRBJ2-3	18	TRBD2	TRBV7-2
TGTGCCAGCTTGAGGTGGGGGGGCTACGACTCTGGAAACACCATATATTTT	CASLRWGGYDSGNTIYF	few	TRBJ1-3	17	.	TRBV19
TGTGCCAGCAGTTTTCAAGGGAGAGGGCCTGAAGCTTTCTTT	CASSFQGRGPEAFF	.	TRBJ1-1	14	.	TRBV27
TGTGCCAGCAGATCAACAGGGGTCTCCTACAATGAGCAGTTCTTC	CASRSTGVSYNEQFF	.	TRBJ2-1	15	TRBD1	TRBV14
TGTGCCAGCAGCTTGGCATGGGCAGACACCAAACAAGAGACCCAGTACTTC	CASSLAWADTKQETQYF	.	TRBJ2-5	17	.	TRBV5-5
TGTGCCATCAGTGATCTGGGGGGGGGCACTGAAGCTTTCTTT	CAISDLGGGTEAFF	once	TRBJ1-1	14	.	TRBV10-3
TGTGCCAGCAGCGTTGGGACAGCGGGAAACACCATATATTTT	CASSVGTAGNTIYF	.	TRBJ1-3	14	TRBD1	TRBV9
TGCGCCAGCAGCTGGGGCCCGACGGGCGAGACCCAGTACTTC	CASSWGPTGETQYF	.	TRBJ2-5	14	.	TRBV5-1
TGCGCCAGCAGCCAGGACGGAACTAGCGGGGGCGCAGATACGCAGTATTTT	CASSQDGTSGGADTQYF	.	TRBJ2-3	17	TRBD2	TRBV4-1
TGCAGTGCTAGTGGGGGATGGGTTGGCGGGGGTAGCACAGATACGCAGTATTTT	CSASGGWVGGGSTDTQYF	few	TRBJ2-3	18	TRBD2	TRBV20-1
TGTGCCAGCAGCGTAGGGGCCGCTGAATGGGGGCCTGGAAACACCATATATTTT	CASSVGAAEWGPGNTIYF	.	TRBJ1-3	18	.	TRBV9
TGTGCCAGCAGCTTAGGGACAGGGCGAAATGAGCAGTTCTTC	CASSLGTGRNEQFF	.	TRBJ2-1	14	TRBD1	TRBV7-8
TGTGCCAGCAGAAGAAGGACTAGCGGGGGGGCTGAGGTAGATACGCAGTATTTT	CASRRRTSGGAEVDTQYF	few	TRBJ2-3	18	TRBD2	TRBV7-8
TGTGCCAGCAGCTCGCTAACGACACTGGAGCTGTTTTTT	CASSSLTTLELFF	.	TRBJ2-2	13	.	TRBV11-2
TGTGCCATCAGTGTAGGACTAGCAACCACAGATACGCAGTATTTT	CAISVGLATTDTQYF	.	TRBJ2-3	15	TRBD2	TRBV10-3
TGTGCCAGCAATACCGGGACAGGGTCATTTAGGACTGAAGCTTTCTTT	CASNTGTGSFRTEAFF	.	TRBJ1-1	16	TRBD1	TRBV2
TGTGCCAGTAGCCTAGTCACGACAGGGCAAGAGACCCAGTACTTC	CASSLVTTGQETQYF	.	TRBJ2-5	15	TRBD1	TRBV19
TGTGCCAGCAGCTTAAAGGGTTCACTGGCGGGCCCCGGGGAGCTGTTTTTT	CASSLKGSLAGPGELFF	.	TRBJ2-2	17	.	TRBV7-9
TGTGCCAGCAGCTTAGAGAGCGGATACAATGAGCAGTTCTTC	CASSLESGYNEQFF	few	TRBJ2-1	14	.	TRBV7-2
TGCGCCAGCAGCATTAGGGGTCGGTACAATGAGCAGTTCTTC	CASSIRGRYNEQFF	.	TRBJ2-1	14	.	TRBV5-1
TGTGCCAGCAGCTTAGGTGAAGTCGGGAACACTGAAGCTTTCTTT	CASSLGEVGNTEAFF	few	TRBJ1-1	15	.	TRBV7-9
TGTGCCAGCAGCTTTCACGGTCAGCCCCAGCATTTT	CASSFHGQPQHF	.	TRBJ1-5	12	.	TRBV5-4
TGTGCCAGCAGCGGGGGACAGGACCTGAACACTGAAGCTTTCTTT	CASSGGQDLNTEAFF	.	TRBJ1-1	15	TRBD1	TRBV5-4
TGTGCCAGCACAGGCGATAGCAATCAGCCCCAGCATTTT	CASTGDSNQPQHF	many	TRBJ1-5	13	.	TRBV2
TGTGCCAGCAGCTTATATCCAGGGGGCAATTCTGTCACCGGGGAGCTGTTTTTT	CASSLYPGGNSVTGELFF	.	TRBJ2-2	18	TRBD1	TRBV5-5
TGTGCCAGCAGACTAGGGACAGACGGAAACACCATATATTTT	CASRLGTDGNTIYF	.	TRBJ1-3	14	TRBD1	TRBV11-2
TGTGCCAGCAGCCCGGACAGCTATGGCTACACCTTC	CASSPDSYGYTF	.	TRBJ1-2	12	.	TRBV12-3/TRBV12-4
TGTGCCAGCAGCTCCCGGACAGGGCTTGGCTACACCTTC	CASSSRTGLGYTF	once	TRBJ1-2	13	TRBD1	TRBV7-2
TGTGCCAGCAGTCTTTATCAGGGATCCGGCTACACCTTC	CASSLYQGSGYTF	few	TRBJ1-2	13	.	TRBV12-3/TRBV12-4
TGTGCCAGTACCACCTGGGGCAGGGTGGCTAACTATGGCTACACCTTC	CASTTWGRVANYGYTF	.	TRBJ1-2	16	.	TRBV19
TGTGCCAGCAGCTTAGTTTTCGGGGGGGCCATAGGTGGGGCCAACGTCCTGACTTTC	CASSLVFGGAIGGANVLTF	once	TRBJ2-6	19	TRBD2	TRBV11-2
TGTGCCAGCAGCCCAGGGGTTAACTCCTACAATGAGCAGTTCTTC	CASSPGVNSYNEQFF	many	TRBJ2-1	15	.	TRBV7-8
TGTGCCAGTAGCTTCAACAGAAACCCTCTAATTGGTGGAAACACCATATATTTT	CASSFNRNPLIGGNTIYF	.	TRBJ1-3	18	.	TRBV19
TGCGCCAGCTCCAAGTTACCGGGACTAGCGGGGGATGAGCAGTTCTTC	CASSKLPGLAGDEQFF	once	TRBJ2-1	16	TRBD2	TRBV5-1
TGTGCCAGCAGCCAAGCGACAGGGACAAATTCACCCCTCCACTTT	CASSQATGTNSPLHF	.	TRBJ1-6	15	TRBD1	TRBV14
TGTGCCAGCAGCTTATCAGGGGAAGGAGATACGCAGTATTTT	CASSLSGEGDTQYF	few	TRBJ2-3	14	.	TRBV7-3
TGTGCCAGTAGTACACAGGGGGCGTCTGGGGAGCTGTTTTTT	CASSTQGASGELFF	.	TRBJ2-2	14	TRBD1	TRBV19
TGTGCCAGCAGCCAAGGATTTGGGGGGGCGAACACCGGGGAGCTGTTTTTT	CASSQGFGGANTGELFF	.	TRBJ2-2	17	TRBD2	TRBV4-2
TGCGCCAGCAGTTACAACAGGGTGGATACTGAAGCTTTCTTT	CASSYNRVDTEAFF	.	TRBJ1-1	14	.	TRBV5-1
TGTGCCAGCAGCGCCGGACAGACAACTAATGAAAAACTGTTTTTT	CASSAGQTTNEKLFF	.	TRBJ1-4	15	.	TRBV2
TGTGCCAGCAGTGAACTGGCAGGGCGGGGTGTTACTGAAGCTTTCTTT	CASSELAGRGVTEAFF	.	TRBJ1-1	16	.	TRBV6-1
TGTGCCATCGGGACAGGGGGCACAGATACGCAGTATTTT	CAIGTGGTDTQYF	once	TRBJ2-3	13	TRBD1	TRBV12-3/TRBV12-4
TGTGCTAGTGGTCCCCCGACTGTCTCGAGCACAGATACGCAGTATTTT	CASGPPTVSSTDTQYF	.	TRBJ2-3	16	.	TRBV12-5
TGTGCCAGCAGCCAATCGACACGTGCTGAAGCTTTCTTT	CASSQSTRAEAFF	.	TRBJ1-1	13	.	TRBV16